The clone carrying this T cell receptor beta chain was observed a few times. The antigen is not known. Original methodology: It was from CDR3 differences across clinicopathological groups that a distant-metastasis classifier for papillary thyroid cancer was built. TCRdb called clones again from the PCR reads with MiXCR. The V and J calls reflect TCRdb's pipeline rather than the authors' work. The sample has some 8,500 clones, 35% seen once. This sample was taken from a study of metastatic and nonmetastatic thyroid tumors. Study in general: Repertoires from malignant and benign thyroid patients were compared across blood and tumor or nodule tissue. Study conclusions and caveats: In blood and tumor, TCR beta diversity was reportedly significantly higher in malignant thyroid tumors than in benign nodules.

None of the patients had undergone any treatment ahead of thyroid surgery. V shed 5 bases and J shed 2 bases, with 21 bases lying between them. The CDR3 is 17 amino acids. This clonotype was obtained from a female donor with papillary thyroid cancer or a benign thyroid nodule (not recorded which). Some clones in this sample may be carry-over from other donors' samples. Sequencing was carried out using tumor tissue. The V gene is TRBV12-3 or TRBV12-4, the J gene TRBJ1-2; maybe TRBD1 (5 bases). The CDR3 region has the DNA TGTGCCAGCAGTCCATCCGGGACCCGTTCTTTGAACTATGGCTACACCTTC. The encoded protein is CASSPSGTRSLNYGYTF.